Detailed here is one T cell receptor beta chain. This clonotype has at least ten counts. Its binding antigen is unknown. One base away there is no much larger clone; base qualities are not given. The TCR beta CDR3 regions were amplified from the RNA transcripts. The TCR CDR3 was subjected to a first round of RT-PCR using the HTBI primer set and the Qiagen OneStep RT-PCR kit. Libraries were constructed in a second round of multiplex PCR, after which size selection and purification were performed. Paired-end sequencing of the libraries was performed with 100 bp reads on an Illumina HiSeq2000. Per the source publication's procedure: Raw data were processed with SOAPnuke, discarding reads with adapters, uncalled bases, mean Phred below 15, or no exact constant-primer or identifier match. COPE v1.2.5 was used to merge the high-quality paired reads, and each unique nucleotide sequence was defined as a clonotype. MiTCR v1.1 was used to align clonotypes to the IMGT TRBV, TRBD and TRBJ reference segments. The analysis was restricted to V-J combinations with a frequency above 0.0001, which together covered about 99% of the repertoires. A TCS score was defined as the ratio of F50 (clonal expansion) to E x V (chaos), with BLOSUM62-based TCRdist applied between CDR3 peptides within each V-J. Welch's t-statistics and random forest reduced 514 V-J features to roughly 13, which were used in a naive Bayes classifier (R e1071). TCRdb took the public reads, trimmed them with fastp at Q25, ran MiXCR for clone calling and kept in-frame beta chains. One record per CDR3 amino acid sequence lists the most common genes and DNA. The V and J calls and clone size come from TCRdb's table, not from the authors' own analysis. For this sample the table gives hundreds of thousands of distinct CDR3 sequences, of which roughly 14% were detected only once. The ten largest clonotypes hold about 13% of the sample.

This sample was included in a study of T cells in Graves' hyperthyroidism and ophthalmopathy (dated by TCRdb to about 2019). Regarding the study in general: Peripheral blood samples were taken at the time of initial diagnosis, prior to any treatment. TCR V-J signatures able to tell the groups apart were searched for in a discovery cohort of some 100 patients, of whom over 40 had Graves' ophthalmopathy and about 55 had stable Graves' hyperthyroidism. Whether ophthalmopathy could be predicted prospectively was tested in an independent validation cohort made up of under 20 hyperthyroidism patients plus 17 patients who later progressed to ophthalmopathy. For training and testing, the 80 to 100 patients in the discovery cohort were randomly divided in a 7:3 ratio. In addition, the study compared T-cell repertoires in thyroid tissue and in blood from several Graves' hyperthyroidism patients. After sampling, hyperthyroidism patients received methimazole starting at 30 mg daily, and ophthalmopathy patients received high-dose intravenous methylprednisolone. The paper describes TCR Vbeta CDR3 sequencing of around 130 peripheral blood samples, made up of some 40 ophthalmopathy patients, some 80 hyperthyroidism patients and about 17 progressor patients.

General findings and caveats noted by the study authors: In validation, progression to ophthalmopathy was predicted by the model with nearly 71% sensitivity and 72% to 85% specificity, a median of roughly 6 months before onset. Blood samples also contained most of the expanded thyroid clonotypes (frequency above 0.001), which suggests that blood repertoires may reflect thyroid immune responses. No statistical method was used to fix the sample size in advance, and group allocation was not hidden from the investigators. Ophthalmopathy was separated from stable hyperthyroidism by a 13 V-J signature model, with approximately 90% sensitivity and about 81% specificity obtained in cross-validation and 80%/75% obtained in testing.

Ophthalmopathy patients had moderately to severely active disease, with a Clinical Activity Score of 3 or more, a NOSPECS grade of 4 or more, and a disease duration of less than 3 months. The study excluded patients with uncontrolled infections, other autoimmune diseases, pregnancy or lactation. Diagnoses were based on clinical symptoms, serum thyroxine and TRAb, thyroid ultrasound and orbital computed tomography. PBMCs were separated from roughly 10 ml of fresh peripheral blood using Ficoll-Paque density gradient centrifugation. Total RNA was extracted with Trizol reagent, and quality was checked on an Agilent 2100 Bioanalyzer. Sequences MNHNS (CDR1) and SASEGT (CDR2) are obtained from the germline V gene. The CDR3 spans 13 residues, from the cysteine through the phenylalanine. Just the 39-base CDR3 DNA is kept, in frame starting at base 1. V is cut back by 3 bases and J by 6 bases, with 4 bases in the junction unmatched.

The sequence was collected from a man aged 18-30 years with Graves' ophthalmopathy. Rearrangement joined TRBV6-1 to TRBJ1-1, and 7 bases in between align with TRBD1. Sequenced material: blood. The CDR3 loop reads CASSDRQGSEAFF. The nucleotides read TGTGCCAGCAGTGACAGACAGGGCTCTGAAGCTTTCTTT.